The 8 T cell receptor beta chains below all came from one sample that was sequenced in a study of cytomegalovirus exposure and HLA in healthy donors. The PCR ran on 60 Vbeta and 13 Jbeta primers. Produced via immunoSEQ multiplex PCR; TCRdb's table is partial and in-frame only. The repertoire consists of about 140,000 clones, with about 61% occurring once and the leading ten covering less than 2%. The sequencing input was PBMCs. Receptors originate from a male donor in good health and CMV-seronegative.

On this clone: One end of the junction fails to match germline, which may point to a read error. CDR3 DNA sequence: TGTTCCAGCAGCTTATTTCAGGGATGGGCTTTCTTT. Amino acid sequence: CSSSLFQGWAFF. J is TRBJ1-1 and V is TRBV7-9; a weak D match, TRBD1 (5 bases). Germline V gene lookup returns CDR1 SEHNR and CDR2 FQNEAQ (reference sequence). This CDR3 contains 12 residues.

This clone came up a few times. The chain has TRBV9 and TRBJ2-5; 11 bases are shared with TRBD2. The assigned J gene may be wrong: the sequence end matches TRBJ2-7 better. CDR3 length: 15 amino acids. CDR1 is SGDLS, CDR2 YYNGEE, per germline. The CDR3 nucleotides read TGTGCCAGCAGCATCGGACTAGCGGGTGAATACGAGCAGTACTTC. Residues: CASSIGLAGEYEQYF.

This sequence joins TRBV5-1 and TRBJ2-2; 9 bases are shared with TRBD1. Germline V gives CDR1 SGHRS, CDR2 YFSETQ. This CDR3 contains 16 residues. V lost 2 bases to trimming and J lost 4 bases; unmatched junction nucleotides: 6. CDR3 protein: CASSLTGGPGTGELFF. CDR3 DNA sequence: TGCGCCAGCAGCTTAACAGGGGGCCCGGGCACCGGGGAGCTGTTTTTT.

V is TRBV5-1 and J is TRBJ2-2; D perhaps matches TRBD2 (7 bases). This CDR3 contains 20 residues. The V and J ends lost 0 bases and 0 bases respectively, with 21 bases between them. Germline V gene lookup returns CDR1 SGHRS and CDR2 YFSETQ. CDR3 coding DNA: TGCGCCAGCAGCTTGGGCCACAGGGAGGGATCTTTTTCGAACACCGGGGAGCTGTTTTTT. It is translated as CASSLGHREGSFSNTGELFF.

The sample holds one count of this clone. This chain connects TRBV18 to TRBJ1-1, with TRBD1 as a possible D gene (6 bases). Germline V gene sequence: CDR1 KGHSH, CDR2 LQKENI. The CDR3 has 11 residues. The V and J ends lost 3 bases and 10 bases respectively, with 9 bases between them. The CDR3 spells CASSPGGGAFF. Here the CDR3 DNA reads TGTGCCAGCTCACCGGGAGGGGGAGCTTTCTTT.

This clone has more than one count but fewer than ten. V usage is TRBV30 and J usage is TRBJ2-7; no clear D. The CDR3 is made up of 12 amino acids. The V and J ends lost 0 bases and 6 bases respectively, with 9 bases between them. CDR1 and CDR2 from the germline V gene are GTSNPN and SVGIG (reference sequence). The CDR3 protein is CAWSVIPREQYF. DNA of the CDR3: TGTGCCTGGAGTGTAATCCCTCGCGAGCAGTACTTC.

This clone was counted a few times. The sample carries other DNA sequences with the same CDR3. The chain combines TRBV7-8 with TRBJ2-3, with D possibly TRBD2 on 5 matching bases. Germline-derived CDR1 and CDR2 are SGHVS and FQNEAQ. Trimming took 1 base from V and 5 from J, leaving 25 bases between them. The CDR3 has 19 amino acids. For the CDR3, the DNA is TGTGCCAGCAGCTTAGGTTTATGGGTCGGGTCCCCGAGGGAAGATACGCAGTATTTT. It specifies CASSLGLWVGSPREDTQYF. The full variable domain, completed using reference TRBV7-8 and TRBJ2-3, is GAGVSQSPRYKVAKRGQDVALRCDPISGHVSLFWYQQALGQGPEFLTYFQNEAQLDKSGLPSDRFFAERPEGSVSTLKIQRTQQEDSAVYLCASSLGLWVGSPREDTQYFGPGTRLTVL.

This chain connects TRBV5-5 to TRBJ2-7, with a possible D match to TRBD1 (6 bases). This CDR3 has 12 residues. Trimming cost V 1 base and J 6 bases, with 8 bases left between them. CDR1 is SGHKS and CDR2 is YYEKEE in the germline V gene (reference sequence). This chain's CDR3 is CASSLIGGEQYF. CDR3 sequence (DNA): TGTGCCAGCAGCTTGATAGGGGGCGAGCAGTACTTC.